These T cell receptor beta chains were read from a single sample in a study of blood T cell repertoires in COVID-19. The table came from immunoSEQ multiplex PCR; TCRdb's copy has only in-frame clones and leaves some out. This table has under 350,000 clones, roughly 85% appearing once. Sequences were obtained from peripheral blood. The source of these receptors is a woman in her sixties or seventies with acute or convalescent COVID-19. The CDR3 runs from the conserved cysteine through the conserved F or W. Each record gives: V gene, D gene, J gene, clone size, CDR3 DNA, CDR3 protein. D genes are given only for firm matches. Clone size appears in some rows only: once, few, many, or a class for an expanded clone.

TRBV7-3	TRBD1	TRBJ1-2	-	TGTGCCAGCAGCCGTACGGCCGGACAGGGGGCAAACTATGGCTACACCTTC	CASSRTAGQGANYGYTF
TRBV15	TRBD2	TRBJ2-5	once	TGTGCCACCAGCCGGATAGCGGGGGGCTCGAGAGAGACCCAGTACTTC	CATSRIAGGSRETQYF
TRBV3-1/TRBV3-2	-	TRBJ1-1	-	TGTGCCAGCAGCCGGGGGGGGTCGGCGGTTGAAGCTTTCTTT	CASSRGGSAVEAFF
TRBV12-5	-	TRBJ1-3	-	TGTGCTAGTGGTGCCCTGGCGACGCGGTCGGGAAACACCATATATTTT	CASGALATRSGNTIYF
TRBV20-1	-	TRBJ2-3	-	TGCAGTGCTAGTAACACAGGGCGGACAGATACGCAGTATTTT	CSASNTGRTDTQYF
TRBV18	-	TRBJ1-1	-	TGTGCCAGCTCACCACCCGGGTTGAGCACTGAAGCTTTCTTT	CASSPPGLSTEAFF
TRBV10-2	TRBD2	TRBJ2-3	-	TGCGCCAGCAGTTACCAACTAGCGAAGAGCACAGATACGCAGTATTTT	CASSYQLAKSTDTQYF
TRBV7-9	TRBD2	TRBJ2-7	-	TGTGCCAGCAGCTTAGAGTTCGATAGCGGGGGCCGCTACGAGCAGTACTTC	CASSLEFDSGGRYEQYF
TRBV10-3	TRBD1	TRBJ1-1	-	TGTGCCATCACCGCGACAGGGGTTGGTACTGAAGCTTTCTTT	CAITATGVGTEAFF
TRBV5-5	-	TRBJ2-2	few	TGTGCCAGCAGCTTGGGGACGGGAACCCACACCGGGGAGCTGTTTTTT	CASSLGTGTHTGELFF
TRBV5-1	TRBD1	TRBJ2-7	-	TGCGCCAGCACACTTGGGACAGGGGGCCACGAGCAGTACTTC	CASTLGTGGHEQYF
TRBV2	TRBD1	TRBJ2-7	-	TGTGCCAGCAGTCCTCAGACAGGGGCGGGCAACGAGCAGTACTTC	CASSPQTGAGNEQYF
TRBV19	TRBD2	TRBJ2-1	-	TGTGCCAGTAGTCTAACCCTTACTAGCGGGGGGCTCAATGAGCAGTTCTTC	CASSLTLTSGGLNEQFF
TRBV30	-	TRBJ1-1	-	TGTGCCTGGAGCCTTACTGAAGCTTTCTTT	CAWSLTEAFF
TRBV19	-	TRBJ1-1	-	TGTGCCAGTATTTCAGGGCCCACTGAAGCTTTCTTT	CASISGPTEAFF
TRBV30	-	TRBJ2-7	-	TGTGCCTGGAGTCATAGACAGTCCTACGAGCAGTACTTC	CAWSHRQSYEQYF
TRBV6-1	-	TRBJ2-3	-	TGTGCCAGCAGTGAAGGGGCAGGCACAGATACGCAGTATTTT	CASSEGAGTDTQYF
TRBV10-3	TRBD1	TRBJ1-4	-	TGTGCCATCAGTGACACCGGGACAGGGCCTGAAAAACTGTTTTTT	CAISDTGTGPEKLFF
TRBV27	TRBD1	TRBJ1-2	-	TGTGCCAGCAGTCCGACAGGGGCATTGGGTGGCTACACCTTC	CASSPTGALGGYTF
TRBV5-5	TRBD2	TRBJ2-2	-	TGTGCCAGCAGCTTGGCCGGGACTAGCCGTGGCGGGGAGCTGTTTTTT	CASSLAGTSRGGELFF
TRBV2	-	TRBJ2-4	-	TGTGCCAGCAGTGTAGAGGGTTCCCCAGGCATTCAGTACTTC	CASSVEGSPGIQYF
TRBV19	-	TRBJ1-2	-	TGTGCCAGTAGTGCGTCGAACTATGGCTACACCTTC	CASSASNYGYTF
TRBV6-6	-	TRBJ2-1	-	TGTGCCAGCAGTCCCCTCTCGCGAGGGGGGGATGACAATGAGCAGTTCTTC	CASSPLSRGGDDNEQFF
TRBV2	-	TRBJ2-3	-	TGTGCCAGCACCCAAGGGGCCTCTAGCACAGATACGCAGTATTTT	CASTQGASSTDTQYF
TRBV4-1	TRBD2	TRBJ2-1	-	TGCGCCAGCAGCCAAGAGCCGATAACTAGCGTTTCCCGCAATGAGCAGTTCTTC	CASSQEPITSVSRNEQFF
TRBV2	-	TRBJ2-7	once	TGTGCCGGAAAAGGGGCCCCGGGCTCCTACGAGCAGTACTTC	CAGKGAPGSYEQYF
TRBV19	TRBD2	TRBJ2-5	-	TGTGCCAGTAGTCTGTCTAGCGGGGAGACCCAGTACTTC	CASSLSSGETQYF
TRBV7-9	-	TRBJ1-2	-	TGTGCCAGCAGTCCACTCCCGAGGGGAGGAGTGGATGGCTACACCTTC	CASSPLPRGGVDGYTF
TRBV19	-	TRBJ2-1	few	TGTGCCAGTAGTAGTAGGGGGTGGGCCTACAATGAGCAGTTCTTC	CASSSRGWAYNEQFF
TRBV7-2	TRBD1	TRBJ1-3	-	TGTGCCAGCAGTCGACAGGGGGGAGGAAACACCATATATTTT	CASSRQGGGNTIYF
TRBV5-4	-	TRBJ2-5	-	TGTGCCAGCAGTTCCGACTCCCCAGGGGCCCAGTACTTC	CASSSDSPGAQYF
TRBV5-1	-	TRBJ1-1	-	TGCGCCAGCAGCTTGGGTGACGGGGGGCCCACTGAAGCTTTCTTT	CASSLGDGGPTEAFF
TRBV5-4	-	TRBJ1-5	-	TGTGCCAGCAGCCCGATCCCAGGGGATCAGCCCCAGCATTTT	CASSPIPGDQPQHF
TRBV5-8	TRBD1	TRBJ2-5	-	TGTGCCAGCAGCCCGGGACAGGCCTCCTTTCAAGAGACCCAGTACTTC	CASSPGQASFQETQYF
TRBV3-1/TRBV3-2	-	TRBJ1-1	-	TGTGCCAGCAGCGCGACCTCAGCAGGGGATGCTGAAGCTTTCTTT	CASSATSAGDAEAFF
TRBV15	-	TRBJ2-7	few	TGTGCCACCAGCAGAGATCGCGGGACGGCGCAGTACTTC	CATSRDRGTAQYF
TRBV4-2	-	TRBJ2-7	-	TGTGCCAGCAGCCAAGCTGAAGGAGCCTCGGGCGAGCAGTACTTC	CASSQAEGASGEQYF
TRBV6-2/TRBV6-3	-	TRBJ2-1	-	TGTGCCAGCAGTCTGGGGGCAGGCCACAGCTCCTACAATGAGCAGTTCTTC	CASSLGAGHSSYNEQFF
TRBV29-1	-	TRBJ2-1	-	TGCAGCGTTGCCGACACCTCCTGGTTCTTC	CSVADTSWFF
TRBV20-1	-	TRBJ2-5	-	TGCAGTGCTAGCGGGCAAGAGACCCAGTACTTC	CSASGQETQYF
TRBV9	-	TRBJ1-2	-	TGTGCCAGCCGTCCGGCGGGGAGCTATGGCTACACCTTC	CASRPAGSYGYTF
TRBV19	-	TRBJ1-1	few	TGTGCCAGTGGCCTCAGGGAACTGAACACTGAAGCTTTCTTT	CASGLRELNTEAFF
TRBV5-6	-	TRBJ1-1	-	TGTGCCAGCAGCCGGAATCCAGGGGCTACTGAAGCTTTCTTT	CASSRNPGATEAFF
TRBV4-1	-	TRBJ1-5	-	TGCGCCAGCAGCCGGGAGAGCCCGATTAGCAATCAGCCCCAGCATTTT	CASSRESPISNQPQHF
TRBV10-1	-	TRBJ2-2	-	TGCGCCAGCACCGGGACAGCGGGGGTCGGGGAGCTGTTTTTT	CASTGTAGVGELFF
TRBV2	TRBD1	TRBJ2-7	once	TGTGCCAGCAGTGAAGGGGGGGACAGGGCCTCCTACGAGCAGTACTTC	CASSEGGDRASYEQYF
TRBV3-1/TRBV3-2	-	TRBJ2-5	once	TGTGCCAGCAGCCAAAACTACGTAGCCCAAGAGACCCAGTACTTC	CASSQNYVAQETQYF
TRBV7-9	-	TRBJ2-2	-	TGTGCCAGCAGCTTCAAGGGGGCGAACACCGGGGAGCTGTTTTTT	CASSFKGANTGELFF
TRBV7-8	-	TRBJ1-1	-	TGTGCCAGCAGCCGCGAGAACACTGAAGCTTTCTTT	CASSRENTEAFF